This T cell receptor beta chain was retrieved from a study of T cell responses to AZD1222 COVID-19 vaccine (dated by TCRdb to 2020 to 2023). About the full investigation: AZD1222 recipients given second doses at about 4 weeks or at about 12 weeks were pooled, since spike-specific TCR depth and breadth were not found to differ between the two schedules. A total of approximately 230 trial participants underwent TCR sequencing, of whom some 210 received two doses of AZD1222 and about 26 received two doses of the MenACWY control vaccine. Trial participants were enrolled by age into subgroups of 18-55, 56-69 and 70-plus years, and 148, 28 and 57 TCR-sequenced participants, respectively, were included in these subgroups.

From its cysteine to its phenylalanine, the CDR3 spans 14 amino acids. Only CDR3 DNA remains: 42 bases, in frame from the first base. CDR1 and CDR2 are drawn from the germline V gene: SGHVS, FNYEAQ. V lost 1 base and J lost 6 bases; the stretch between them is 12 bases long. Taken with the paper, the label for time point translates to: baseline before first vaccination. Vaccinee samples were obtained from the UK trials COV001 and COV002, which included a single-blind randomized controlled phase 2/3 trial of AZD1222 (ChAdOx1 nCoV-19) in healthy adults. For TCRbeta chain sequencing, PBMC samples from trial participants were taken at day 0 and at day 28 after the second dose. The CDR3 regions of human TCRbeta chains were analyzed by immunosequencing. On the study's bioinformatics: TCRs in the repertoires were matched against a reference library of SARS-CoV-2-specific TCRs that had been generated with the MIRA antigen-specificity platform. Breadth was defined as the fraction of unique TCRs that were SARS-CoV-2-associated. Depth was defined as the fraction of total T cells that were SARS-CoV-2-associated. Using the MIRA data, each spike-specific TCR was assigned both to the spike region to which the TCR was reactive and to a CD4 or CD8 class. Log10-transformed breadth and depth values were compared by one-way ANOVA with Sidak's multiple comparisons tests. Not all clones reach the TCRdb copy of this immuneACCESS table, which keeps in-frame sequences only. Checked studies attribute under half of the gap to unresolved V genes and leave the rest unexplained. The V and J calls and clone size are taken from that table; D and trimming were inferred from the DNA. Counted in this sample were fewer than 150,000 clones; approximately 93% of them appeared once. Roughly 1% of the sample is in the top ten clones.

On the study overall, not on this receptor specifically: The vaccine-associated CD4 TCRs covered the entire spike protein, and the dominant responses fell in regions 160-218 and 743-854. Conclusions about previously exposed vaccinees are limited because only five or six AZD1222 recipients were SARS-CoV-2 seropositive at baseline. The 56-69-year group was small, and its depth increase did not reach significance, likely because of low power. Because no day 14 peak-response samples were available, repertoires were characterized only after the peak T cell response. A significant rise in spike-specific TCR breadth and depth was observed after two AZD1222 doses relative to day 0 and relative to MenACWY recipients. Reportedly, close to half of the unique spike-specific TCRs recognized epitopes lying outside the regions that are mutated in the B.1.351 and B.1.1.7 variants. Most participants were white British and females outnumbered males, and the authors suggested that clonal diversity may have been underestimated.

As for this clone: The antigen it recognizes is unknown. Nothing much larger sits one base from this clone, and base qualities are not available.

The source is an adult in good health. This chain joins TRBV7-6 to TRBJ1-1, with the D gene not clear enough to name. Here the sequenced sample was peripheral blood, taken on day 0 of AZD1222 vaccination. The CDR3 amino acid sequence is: CASSLGSTASEAFF. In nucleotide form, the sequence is TGTGCCAGCAGCTTAGGGTCCACAGCCTCTGAAGCTTTCTTT.